This T cell receptor (beta chain) is drawn from a study of identifying expanded T cells in peripheral blood. Study conclusions and caveats: Differentially abundant clones: approximately 1.3 between replicates, around 16 at two to three weeks, under 25 at four.

From germline, CDR1 is SGHRS and CDR2 YFSETQ. The CDR3 contains 13 residues. V gave up 4 bases and J gave up 0 bases, with 5 bases separating them. Some clones are missing from TCRdb's copy, which holds only in-frame ones; the method was immunoSEQ multiplex PCR. The repertoire holds approximately 90,000 clones, with around 85% as singletons. As to this clone: Its antigen is not known.

The TCR was taken from a person aged 18 to 75 in good health. What was sequenced was blood. The chain couples TRBV5-1 to TRBJ1-5; D is uncertain. CDR3 loop: CASSRGSNQPQHF. DNA of the CDR3: TGCGCCAGCAGCCGGGGTAGCAATCAGCCCCAGCATTTT.